This passage covers 30 T cell receptor beta chains from one sample sequenced in a study of T-cell reconstitution after alpha-beta-depleted transplantation in children. Preparation of the TCRbeta library used unique molecular identifiers. TCRdb reprocessed the PCR reads with MiXCR, giving one entry per CDR3 protein. The sample contains 610,000 or so distinct CDR3 sequences, 25% to 30% of which appear only once. Sample: PBMCs, taken before TCRalphabeta/CD19-depleted stem cell transplant. The receptors shown here come from a boy younger than two with Wiskott-Aldrich syndrome, due to receive a stem cell transplant.

The V and J genes are TRBV7-8 and TRBJ2-3; D is perhaps TRBD2 (6 bases). CDR3 length equals 15 residues. Germline CDR1 is SGHVS and CDR2 is FQNEAQ. Trimming took off 6 bases at V and 6 bases at J, with 19 bases between the two ends. CDR3 bases: TGTGCCAGCAGTCTGGGGGACTGGCTAAGGGATACGCAGTATTTT. Translation: CASSLGDWLRDTQYF.

The CDR3 DNA reads TGTGCTAGTGGTCAACAGGGGGGGACTGAAGCTTTCTTT. It codes for CASGQQGGTEAFF. V gene TRBV12-5 combines with J gene TRBJ1-1; 8 bases agree with TRBD1. V lost 5 bases, J lost 5 bases, and 4 bases stayed unmatched. This CDR3 comprises 13 residues. The germline gives CDR1 LGHNT, CDR2 FRNRAP.

This clonotype was recorded many times. This chain connects TRBV10-3 to TRBJ2-3, with D tentatively TRBD2 (5 bases). The CDR3 contains 13 residues. The germline V and J ends were trimmed by 4 bases and 0 bases, with 5 bases remaining between them. Germline V gene sequence: CDR1 ENHRY, CDR2 SYGVKD. The CDR3 sequence: CAISGGSTDTQYF. The CDR3 DNA is TGTGCCATCAGTGGCGGGAGCACAGATACGCAGTATTTT.

The count of this clonotype is one. The chain has TRBV7-6 and TRBJ2-2; 8 bases are a match to TRBD2. The V and J ends lost 5 bases and 4 bases, in that order; junction bases with no gene match: 9. CDR1 is SGHVS and CDR2 is FNYEAQ in the germline V gene. This CDR3 comprises 16 residues. The CDR3 loop reads CASSGLGAGATGELFF. DNA for the CDR3: TGTGCCAGCAGCGGTCTCGGAGCGGGAGCCACCGGGGAGCTGTTTTTT.

The V gene is TRBV27, the J gene TRBJ2-2; TRBD2 matches at 12 bases. Trimming removed 2 bases from V and 3 bases from J; junction bases left unmatched: 7. Per the germline V gene, CDR1 is MNHEY and CDR2 is SMNVEV (reference sequence). The CDR3 totals 18 residues. The DNA for the CDR3 is TGTGCCAGCAGTTTAGGACTAGCGGGAAGGCGGTACACCGGGGAGCTGTTTTTT. Amino acid sequence: CASSLGLAGRRYTGELFF.

This clonotype was seen only a few times. The V and J genes are TRBV5-1 and TRBJ2-3; D not resolved. V lost 0 bases to trimming and J lost 7 bases, with 18 bases between them. CDR1 is SGHRS and CDR2 is YFSETQ in the germline V gene. The CDR3 length is 16 residues. CDR3 nucleotide sequence: TGCGCCAGCAGCTTGGCCAATTTGCAAGCAACGTATACGCAGTATTTT. Amino acids: CASSLANLQATYTQYF.

The CDR3 coding sequence is TGTGCTATAGGACAGGGATCAAATAGGAGGACGGGGGAGCAGTACTTC. This sequence encodes CAIGQGSNRRTGEQYF. This rearrangement joins TRBV10-3 to TRBJ2-7, with 8 bases fitting TRBD1. Germline values: CDR1 ENHRY, CDR2 SYGVKD. The CDR3 loop spans 16 amino acids.

This clonotype was recorded a few times. The chain has TRBV12-3 or TRBV12-4 and TRBJ2-5; D remains unclear. V lost 5 bases, J lost 2 bases, and 9 bases lay in between. The CDR3 loop spans 13 amino acids. CDR3 nucleotide sequence: TGTGCCAGCAGTCAACAAGTGCAAGAGACCCAGTACTTC. Its protein product is CASSQQVQETQYF.

Of note for this clonotype: Compared with germline, one end of the junction differs, possibly owing to a read error. The gene calls are TRBV5-1 and TRBJ2-1; the D is unclear. The CDR3 sequence is 14 residues long. Germline CDR1 is SGHRS and CDR2 is YFSETQ. Written as DNA, the CDR3 is TGCGCCAGCAGATTGGAGAGCTCCTACAATGAGCAGTTCTTC. Translating gives CASRLESSYNEQFF.

The genes are TRBV12-3 or TRBV12-4 and TRBJ2-1; TRBD2 might be the D (5 bases). V was trimmed by 8 bases and J by 5 bases, leaving 7 bases between them. This CDR3 contains 11 residues. In DNA form, the CDR3 reads TGTGCCAGCGGGAGAAACAATGAGCAGTTCTTC. Its protein product is CASGRNNEQFF.

This chain connects TRBV5-1 to TRBJ1-5; perhaps TRBD1 as D (5 bases). The germline CDR1 and CDR2 sequences are SGHRS and YFSETQ. V dropped 1 base and J dropped 2 bases, with 13 bases sitting between them. The CDR3 has 16 amino acids. CDR3 in amino acids: CASSLRPGLGNQPQHF. Written as DNA, the CDR3 is TGCGCCAGCAGCTTGAGGCCGGGGCTGGGCAATCAGCCCCAGCATTTT.

This clonotype has just a few counts. This rearrangement joins TRBV7-9 to TRBJ2-1; D call uncertain. CDR1 is SEHNR, CDR2 FQNEAQ, per germline (reference sequence). V gave up 2 bases and J gave up 8 bases, with 7 bases separating them. The CDR3 is made up of 12 amino acids. The CDR3 bases are TGTGCCAGCAGCTTAACTGGTTATGAGCAGTTCTTC. Translation: CASSLTGYEQFF.

This chain joins TRBV20-1 and TRBJ2-3, with D perhaps TRBD2 (6 bases). CDR1 is DFQATT and CDR2 is SNEGSKA in the germline V gene (reference sequence). This CDR3 has 15 residues. V was trimmed by 0 bases and J by 2 bases, leaving 12 bases between them. This CDR3 is CSARELTRTTDTQYF. Here the CDR3 DNA reads TGCAGTGCTAGAGAACTGACTAGGACCACAGATACGCAGTATTTT.

This clonotype was seen a few times. This chain links TRBV3-1 with TRBJ1-4; D unresolved. This CDR3 spans 11 amino acids. Trimming cost V 0 bases and J 11 bases, with 4 bases left between them. The V gene's germline CDR1 is LGHDT and CDR2 YNNKEL (reference sequence). CDR3 nucleotide sequence: TGTGCCAGCAGCCAAGATTCCAAACTGTTTTTT. Its protein product is CASSQDSKLFF.

This clonotype was counted a few times. Just one base apart from a much larger clone, this may be a read error. The chain links TRBV10-2 to TRBJ2-1; a weak D match, TRBD2 (6 bases). CDR1 and CDR2 from the germline V gene are WSHSY and SAAADI. This CDR3 has 15 amino acids. V lost 4 bases and J lost 0, with 10 bases in between. CDR3 in amino acids: CASSVGGISYNEQFF. The DNA of the CDR3 is TGCGCCAGCAGTGTAGGCGGGATCTCCTACAATGAGCAGTTCTTC.

In this sample, this clonotype turned up a few times. The CDR3 coding sequence is TGCAGTGCTAGGAGGGGGGACTTCCGCACAGATACGCAGTATTTT. Translation: CSARRGDFRTDTQYF. The chain links TRBV20-1 to TRBJ2-3; perhaps D is TRBD1 or TRBD2 (6 bases each). CDR1 and CDR2 (germline): DFQATT, SNEGSKA (reference sequence). The CDR3 covers 15 residues. Trimming took 3 bases from V and 1 from J, leaving 14 bases between them.

This chain uses TRBV21-1 with TRBJ1-5; TRBD1, the table's D call, lacks a check against the DNA. TRBV21-1 has pseudogene status. The CDR3 is made up of 19 amino acids. CDR3 protein: CASSKIRDREEYSNQPQHF. The CDR3 region has the DNA TGTGCCAGCAGCAAGATCCGGGACCGCGAAGAATATAGCAATCAGCCCCAGCATTTT.

The chain couples TRBV7-9 to TRBJ2-1, with a tentative D call TRBD2 (5 bases). V was cut by 1 base and J by 5 bases, with 9 bases left in between. The germline CDR1 and CDR2 sequences are SEHNR and FQNEAQ (reference sequence). This CDR3 contains 14 residues. The CDR3 DNA is TGTGCCAGCAGCTTAGAGGGAGTAAACAATGAGCAGTTCTTC. It encodes CASSLEGVNNEQFF.

This clonotype was recorded a few times. The chain joins TRBV10-3 to TRBJ2-3; 12 bases agree with TRBD2. The CDR3 has 16 amino acids. V gave up 7 bases and J gave up 2 bases; unmatched junction bases: 7. The germline CDR1 and CDR2 sequences are ENHRY and SYGVKD. The CDR3 coding sequence is TGTGCCATCACCCCTAGCGGGAGGGGAAACACAGATACGCAGTATTTT. This sequence encodes CAITPSGRGNTDTQYF.

This clonotype was found a few times. The chain is built from TRBV3-1 and TRBJ2-5; D is uncertain. Germline loops: CDR1 LGHDT, CDR2 YNNKEL (reference sequence). Trimming removed 1 base at V and 4 bases at J, with 13 bases between. The CDR3 has 15 amino acids. In DNA, the CDR3 is TGTGCCAGCAGCCAAGTGTTAAGTAATACAGAGACCCAGTACTTC. This gives the protein CASSQVLSNTETQYF.

The chain uses TRBV18 and TRBJ1-1; no clear D. Trimming removed 1 base from V and 1 base from J, with 10 bases in between. The CDR3 is made up of 15 amino acids. Germline lookup yields CDR1 KGHSH and CDR2 LQKENI. The chain's CDR3 is CASSPLPGENTEAFF. The CDR3, as DNA: TGTGCCAGCTCACCACTGCCGGGCGAGAACACTGAAGCTTTCTTT.

This chain uses TRBV5-6 with TRBJ2-2; D possibly corresponds to TRBD1 (5 bases). V lost 4 bases, J lost 4 bases, and 8 bases lay in between. The CDR3 is 13 residues long. Germline CDR1 reads SGHDT; CDR2 reads YYEEEE. The CDR3 DNA follows: TGTGCCAGCAGCCCACAGGTCACCGGGGAGCTGTTTTTT. As protein: CASSPQVTGELFF.

This clonotype was seen more than once but under ten times. The chain has TRBV15 and TRBJ2-7; D unclear. The CDR3 contains 14 residues. The germline CDR1 and CDR2 sequences are LNHNV and YYDKDF (reference sequence). Trimming removed 9 bases from V and 1 base from J, with 16 bases in between. The chain's CDR3 is CATSPGILSYEQYF. DNA of the CDR3: TGTGCCACTAGTCCGGGTATACTTTCCTACGAGCAGTACTTC. Full variable domain (outside the CDR3, taken from reference TRBV15 and TRBJ2-7): DAMVIQNPRYQVTQFGKPVTLSCSQTLNHNVMYWYQQKSSQAPKLLFHYYDKDFNNEADTPDNFQSRRPNTSFCFLDIRSPGLGDTAMYLCATSPGILSYEQYFGPGTRLTVT.

This clonotype has more than one count but fewer than ten. The chain joins TRBV9 to TRBJ1-2; D may be TRBD1 (6 bases). V was clipped by 4 bases and J by 5 bases, with 18 bases between them. This CDR3 region has 15 residues. Germline loops: CDR1 SGDLS, CDR2 YYNGEE. The CDR3 spells CASSPRGATGYGYTF. The CDR3 nucleotides read TGTGCCAGCAGCCCCCGGGGAGCCACAGGGTATGGCTACACCTTC. Together with reference TRBV9 and TRBJ1-2, the CDR3 gives the full variable domain: DSGVTQTPKHLITATGQRVTLRCSPRSGDLSVYWYQQSLDQGLQFLIQYYNGEERAKGNILERFSAQQFPDLHSELNLSSLELGDSALYFCASSPRGATGYGYTFGSGTRLTVV.

The gene calls are TRBV21-1 and TRBJ2-5; TRBD2 is the table's D call and was not checked against the DNA. TRBV21-1 is shown as a pseudogene. The CDR3 extends over 15 amino acids. The CDR3 loop reads CASSSGGSLIETQYF. The CDR3 coding sequence is TGTGCCAGCAGCAGTGGCGGGAGCTTGATAGAGACCCAGTACTTC.

There are a few counts of this clonotype. This sequence joins TRBV7-8 and TRBJ2-1; D is possibly TRBD2 (7 bases). Germline CDR1 and CDR2: SGHVS and FQNEAQ. CDR3 length equals 17 residues. V lost 5 bases to trimming and J lost 4 bases, with 21 bases between them. In nucleotides, the CDR3 is TGTGCCAGCAGCCCATTAGGGGGGGGGCGAGTTTACAATGAGCAGTTCTTC. Amino acids: CASSPLGGGRVYNEQFF.

This chain uses TRBV7-2 with TRBJ1-4; TRBD1 is a possible D gene (6 bases). V was pared by 4 bases and J by 7 bases, with 19 bases between. Germline V CDR1 and CDR2: SGHTA, FQGNSA. This CDR3 has 16 residues. As DNA, the CDR3 is TGTGCCAGCAGCTCCTGGGTAGCAGGGGAGACTGAAAAACTGTTTTTT. Translation gives CASSSWVAGETEKLFF.

This clonotype has more than one count but fewer than ten. This chain connects TRBV18 to TRBJ1-1, with D possibly TRBD1 on 5 matching bases. The CDR3 has 14 residues. Trimming shortened V by 6 bases and J by 1 base, and 12 bases separated the two germline ends. Germline lookup yields CDR1 KGHSH and CDR2 LQKENI. CDR3 in amino acids: CASSPRVSNTEAFF. In nucleotides, the CDR3 is TGTGCCAGCTCCCCCAGGGTATCGAACACTGAAGCTTTCTTT. Looking up the rest from reference TRBV18 and TRBJ1-1 gives the full variable domain: NAGVMQNPRHLVRRRGQEARLRCSPMKGHSHVYWYRQLPEEGLKFMVYLQKENIIDESGMPKERFSAEFPKEGPSILRIQQVVRGDSAAYFCASSPRVSNTEAFFGQGTRLTVV.

The chain combines TRBV20-1 with TRBJ2-7; 15 bases map to TRBD2. The CDR3 extends over 16 amino acids. Germline V gene lookup returns CDR1 DFQATT and CDR2 SNEGSKA (reference sequence). J gave up 5 bases and V 4 bases, and 9 bases lay outside the gene matches. The CDR3: CSAINGLAGGRDEQYF. The CDR3 bases are TGCAGTGCTATAAACGGACTAGCGGGAGGGCGGGACGAGCAGTACTTC.

This clonotype was counted once. The gene calls are TRBV10-2 and TRBJ2-7; tentative D call: TRBD2 (6 bases). CDR3 length: 18 residues. CDR1 and CDR2 (germline): WSHSY, SAAADI. V dropped 0 bases and J dropped 0 bases, with 18 bases sitting between them. This chain's CDR3 is CASSESPLWREGSYEQYF. As DNA, the CDR3 is TGCGCCAGCAGTGAGTCGCCTTTATGGCGGGAAGGCTCCTACGAGCAGTACTTC.